What follows describes a single TCR beta chain. Clones were read by immunoSEQ multiplex PCR, and TCRdb kept only the in-frame ones, dropping some. The sample records about 110,000 clones, about 85% being singletons. These data come from a study of cytomegalovirus exposure and HLA in healthy donors. With V trimmed by 3 bases and J by 2 bases, 4 bases remained unmatched. This CDR3 has 16 residues. Germline CDR1 and CDR2: MGHDK and SYGVNS. Sequencing used PBMCs. J is TRBJ2-6 and V is TRBV25-1; TRBD2 matches at 7 bases. The receptor comes from a woman aged 18-35 years in good health and CMV-seronegative. The CDR3 spells CASSDPAGAGANVLTF. Here the CDR3 DNA reads TGTGCCAGCAGTGATCCGGCGGGGGCTGGGGCCAACGTCCTGACTTTC.